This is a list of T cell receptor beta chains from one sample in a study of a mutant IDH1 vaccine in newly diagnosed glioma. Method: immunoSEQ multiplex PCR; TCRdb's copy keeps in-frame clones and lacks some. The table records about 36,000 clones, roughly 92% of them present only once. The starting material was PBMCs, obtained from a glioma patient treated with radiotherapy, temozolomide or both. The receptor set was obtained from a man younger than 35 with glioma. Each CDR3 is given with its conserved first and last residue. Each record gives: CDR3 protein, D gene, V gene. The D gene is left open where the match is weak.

CDR3: CASSLRRNTEAFF
D: -
V: TRBV28

CDR3: CASSYEGGSSYEQYF
D: -
V: TRBV6-5

CDR3: CASSIAGTDNQPQHF
D: TRBD1
V: TRBV18

CDR3: CASSFRESTYNEQFF
D: -
V: TRBV7-9

CDR3: CASSYVASSPYEQYF
D: -
V: TRBV6-5

CDR3: CASSLYGGGQNTEAFF
D: -
V: TRBV5-1

CDR3: CASSLSSYNSPLHF
D: -
V: TRBV18

CDR3: CASSRPGITYNEQFF
D: -
V: TRBV5-4

CDR3: CASSLGAGYSTDTQYF
D: -
V: TRBV7-6

CDR3: CASSQGRDSPLHF
D: -
V: TRBV18

CDR3: CASSKGTYEQYF
D: -
V: TRBV2

CDR3: CASSLVAPSGRAFEQFF
D: TRBD2
V: TRBV7-8

CDR3: CASSTGRGFYEQYF
D: -
V: TRBV5-6

CDR3: CATVHLTEAFF
D: -
V: TRBV6-5

CDR3: CASSPGTGGRGYTF
D: TRBD1
V: TRBV7-2

CDR3: CASTSPPNQPQHF
D: -
V: TRBV28

CDR3: CASSLHGGDEQYF
D: -
V: TRBV5-4

CDR3: CASSLVTGGAGELFF
D: TRBD1
V: TRBV7-9

CDR3: CASSLGLAAHNEQFF
D: TRBD2
V: TRBV14

CDR3: CASALGQGARNEQFF
D: TRBD1
V: TRBV19

CDR3: CASSQEGTSGTANYGYTF
D: -
V: TRBV4-2

CDR3: CASQQGFSYGYTF
D: -
V: TRBV6-5

CDR3: CAWSVRQGTYEQYF
D: TRBD1
V: TRBV30

CDR3: CASSPQRGTYEQYF
D: TRBD2
V: TRBV7-2

CDR3: CASSGQANTGELFF
D: TRBD1
V: TRBV7-2

CDR3: CASSIVSPPGLGYTF
D: -
V: TRBV19

CDR3: CASSLGIPYGYTF
D: -
V: TRBV2

CDR3: CAWSSSTETQYF
D: -
V: TRBV30

CDR3: CASSEGTPRREKLFF
D: -
V: TRBV6-1

CDR3: CASGTLPGETQYF
D: -
V: TRBV5-8

CDR3: CASSLNLLDRGTQYF
D: -
V: TRBV14

CDR3: CASSQGLAPRGTGELFF
D: -
V: TRBV4-3

CDR3: CASSFFDSYEQYF
D: -
V: TRBV5-6

CDR3: CASSEPGTGKDFF
D: TRBD1
V: TRBV6-5

CDR3: CASSQVGTGYEQYF
D: TRBD1
V: TRBV4-3

CDR3: CASSPTDTNTEAFF
D: -
V: TRBV27

CDR3: CASSGWGGRTTEAFF
D: -
V: TRBV9

CDR3: CAWSPSREQPQHF
D: -
V: TRBV30

CDR3: CATKYRVPLPYSNQPQHF
D: -
V: TRBV2

CDR3: CASSEGQGSGYTF
D: TRBD1
V: TRBV6-1

CDR3: CASSTRGGTEAFF
D: TRBD1
V: TRBV7-2

CDR3: CASSLTSGRETQYF
D: TRBD2
V: TRBV5-1